A selection of T cell receptor beta chains follows, all from one sample in a study of blood T cell repertoires in COVID-19. Only in-frame clones appear in the TCRdb table, and some are missing; sequencing was by immunoSEQ multiplex PCR. The sample yields about 370,000 clones, 90% seen once. Input material: peripheral blood. Receptors originate from a young man with active or convalescent COVID-19. The CDR3 runs from the conserved cysteine through the conserved F or W. The order of the fields is J gene, V gene, D gene, clone size, CDR3 DNA, CDR3 protein. A D gene is named only where the DNA matches it firmly. Clone size is not always given. Where it is, it says once, few, many or a class for expanded clones.

>TRBJ2-2|TRBV5-1|NA|NA
TGCGCCAGCAGCGTGCGGGCTAGCGACTCCGGGGAGCTGTTTTTT
CASSVRASDSGELFF
>TRBJ2-1|TRBV27|TRBD1|NA
TGTGCCAGCTACCTAACCCGGACAGGTCGAACGAATGAGCAGTTCTTC
CASYLTRTGRTNEQFF
>TRBJ1-1|TRBV12-3/TRBV12-4|NA|NA
TGTGCCAGCAGAGGGGGGGGGCCCACTGAAGCTTTCTTT
CASRGGGPTEAFF
>TRBJ2-2|TRBV4-3|NA|NA
TGCGCCAGCAGCCAAGATCTCATATCAGTGAACACCGGGGAGCTGTTTTTT
CASSQDLISVNTGELFF
>TRBJ2-1|TRBV29-1|TRBD2|NA
TGCAGCGTTGAAGAGCAGCTAGCGGACAATGAGCAGTTCTTC
CSVEEQLADNEQFF
>TRBJ2-2|TRBV19|NA|NA
TGTGCCTCTATACTTGGCGGGGAGCTGTTTTTT
CASILGGELFF
>TRBJ2-3|TRBV29-1|NA|NA
TGCAGCGTTGCGCGTGCAGATACGCAGTATTTT
CSVARADTQYF
>TRBJ2-1|TRBV5-1|TRBD2|NA
TGCGCCAGCAGCCCGGGACTAAATGACAATGAGCAGTTCTTC
CASSPGLNDNEQFF
>TRBJ1-2|TRBV6-6|TRBD1|NA
TGTGCCAGCAGTCTTGGTAGGGACAGGGTGGTTTCGCATGGCTACACCTTC
CASSLGRDRVVSHGYTF
>TRBJ1-5|TRBV19|NA|NA
TGTGCCAGTAGTATTGCGGCGGCTAATCAGCCCCAGCATTTT
CASSIAAANQPQHF
>TRBJ2-5|TRBV7-6|TRBD2|NA
TGTGCCAGCAGCTTAGCGTTAGTGACTAGCGGGCAACAAGAGACCCAGTACTTC
CASSLALVTSGQQETQYF
>TRBJ2-1|TRBV29-1|NA|NA
TGCAGCGTCCAGGGCCGGCCCGACAATGAGCAGTTCTTC
CSVQGRPDNEQFF
>TRBJ1-4|TRBV30|NA|few
TGTGCCCGGGGGGGCACTAACAGGGCCGGGGAACTGTTTTTT
CARGGTNRAGELFF
>TRBJ1-2|TRBV4-3|NA|NA
TGCGCCAGCAGCCACCCCGACTCCTATGGCTACACCTTC
CASSHPDSYGYTF
>TRBJ1-4|TRBV28|NA|NA
TGTGCCAGCAGTCTCGGAGGGAATAATGAAAAACTGTTTTTT
CASSLGGNNEKLFF
>TRBJ2-3|TRBV5-1|TRBD2|NA
TGCGCCAGCGGGCGGGAGGGTCATTTCACAGATACGCAGTATTTT
CASGREGHFTDTQYF
>TRBJ1-2|TRBV6-5|NA|NA
TGTGCCAGCAGTTCAGGGGTCGTTGGCTACACCTTC
CASSSGVVGYTF
>TRBJ1-2|TRBV27|NA|NA
TGTGCCAGCAGGATGGCCGACAGAAAACACTATGGCTACACCTTC
CASRMADRKHYGYTF
>TRBJ2-7|TRBV29-1|TRBD2|NA
TGCAGCGTTGAAGGGGTGACTAGCGGGGGGGCCGACGAGCAGTACTTC
CSVEGVTSGGADEQYF
>TRBJ1-4|TRBV7-8|TRBD1|NA
TGTGCCAGCAGCTTGCAGGGGGCAGAACTGTTTTTT
CASSLQGAELFF
>TRBJ1-4|TRBV27|TRBD1|NA
TGTGCCAGCAGTGAACAGGGGGCGTTGGAAAAACTGTTTTTT
CASSEQGALEKLFF
>TRBJ1-2|TRBV28|TRBD1|once
TGTGCCAGCACCTCTCCGGACAGGGGGAATGGCTACACCTTC
CASTSPDRGNGYTF